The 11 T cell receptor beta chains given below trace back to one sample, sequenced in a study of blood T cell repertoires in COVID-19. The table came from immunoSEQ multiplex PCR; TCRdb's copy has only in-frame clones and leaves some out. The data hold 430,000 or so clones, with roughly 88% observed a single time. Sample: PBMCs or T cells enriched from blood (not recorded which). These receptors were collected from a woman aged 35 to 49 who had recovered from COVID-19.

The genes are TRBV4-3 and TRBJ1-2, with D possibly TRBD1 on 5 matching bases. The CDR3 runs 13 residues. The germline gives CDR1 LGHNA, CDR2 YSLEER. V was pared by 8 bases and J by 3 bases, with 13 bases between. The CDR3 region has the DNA TGCGCCAGCGGTAGGGGCGGAGACTATGGCTACACCTTC. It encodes CASGRGGDYGYTF.

The CDR3 coding sequence is TGTGCCAGCAGCTTAGCAGGGGGCGTGAACACTGAAGCTTTCTTT. It codes for CASSLAGGVNTEAFF. This chain uses TRBV7-8 with TRBJ1-1, with 7 bases that match TRBD1. Germline V gene lookup returns CDR1 SGHVS and CDR2 FQNEAQ. CDR3 length equals 15 residues. J gave up 0 bases and V 0 bases, and 1 base lay outside the gene matches.

This CDR3 is CASSLPRRGQDTEAFF. CDR3 DNA sequence: TGCGCCAGCAGCCTCCCCAGGCGGGGCCAGGACACTGAAGCTTTCTTT. This sequence joins TRBV4-1 and TRBJ1-1; the D gene is possibly TRBD1 (5 bases). The V gene lost 4 bases and the J gene lost 3 bases, with 18 bases spanning the gap. Looked up from germline, CDR1 is MGHRA and CDR2 is YSYEKL. The CDR3 spans 16 residues.

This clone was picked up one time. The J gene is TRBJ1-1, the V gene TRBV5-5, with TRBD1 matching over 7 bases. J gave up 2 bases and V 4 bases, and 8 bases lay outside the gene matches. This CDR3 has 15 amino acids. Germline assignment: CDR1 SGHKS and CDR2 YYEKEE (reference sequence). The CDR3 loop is CASSQSGTANTEAFF. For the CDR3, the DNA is TGTGCCAGCAGCCAGTCCGGGACAGCAAACACTGAAGCTTTCTTT. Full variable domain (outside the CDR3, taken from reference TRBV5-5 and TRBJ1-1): DAGVTQSPTHLIKTRGQQVTLRCSPISGHKSVSWYQQVLGQGPQFIFQYYEKEERGRGNFPDRFSARQFPNYSSELNVNALLLGDSALYLCASSQSGTANTEAFFGQGTRLTVV.

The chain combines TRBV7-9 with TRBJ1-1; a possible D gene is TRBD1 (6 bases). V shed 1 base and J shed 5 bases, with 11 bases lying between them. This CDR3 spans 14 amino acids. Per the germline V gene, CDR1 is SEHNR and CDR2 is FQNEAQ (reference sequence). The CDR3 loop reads CASSLDTGRTEAFF. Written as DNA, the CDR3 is TGTGCCAGCAGCTTAGATACAGGGAGAACTGAAGCTTTCTTT. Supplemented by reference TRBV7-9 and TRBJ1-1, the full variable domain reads DTGVSQNPRHKITKRGQNVTFRCDPISEHNRLYWYRQTLGQGPEFLTYFQNEAQLEKSRLLSDRFSAERPKGSFSTLEIQRTEQGDSAMYLCASSLDTGRTEAFFGQGTRLTVV.

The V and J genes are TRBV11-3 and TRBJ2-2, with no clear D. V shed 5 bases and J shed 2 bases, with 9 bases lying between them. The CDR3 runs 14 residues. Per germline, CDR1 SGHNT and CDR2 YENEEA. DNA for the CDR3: TGTGCCAGCAGCCGCAATAGCAACACCGGGGAGCTGTTTTTT. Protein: CASSRNSNTGELFF. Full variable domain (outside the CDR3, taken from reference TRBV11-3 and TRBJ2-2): EAGVVQSPRYKIIEKKQPVAFWCNPISGHNTLYWYLQNLGQGPELLIRYENEEAVDDSQLPKDRFSAERLKGVDSTLKIQPAELGDSAVYLCASSRNSNTGELFFGEGSRLTVL.

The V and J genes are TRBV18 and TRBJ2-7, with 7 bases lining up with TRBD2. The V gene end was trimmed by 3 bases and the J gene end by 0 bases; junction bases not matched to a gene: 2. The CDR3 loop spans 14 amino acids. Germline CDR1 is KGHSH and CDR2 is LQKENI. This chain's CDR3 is CASSPTSSSYEQYF. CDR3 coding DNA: TGTGCCAGCTCACCGACTAGCAGCTCCTACGAGCAGTACTTC.

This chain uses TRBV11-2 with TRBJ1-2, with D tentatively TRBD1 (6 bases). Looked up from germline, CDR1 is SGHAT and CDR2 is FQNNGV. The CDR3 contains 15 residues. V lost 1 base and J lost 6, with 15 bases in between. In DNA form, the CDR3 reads TGTGCCAGCAGCTTAGGCGGCCCAGGGGCGGATGGCTACACCTTC. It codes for CASSLGGPGADGYTF.

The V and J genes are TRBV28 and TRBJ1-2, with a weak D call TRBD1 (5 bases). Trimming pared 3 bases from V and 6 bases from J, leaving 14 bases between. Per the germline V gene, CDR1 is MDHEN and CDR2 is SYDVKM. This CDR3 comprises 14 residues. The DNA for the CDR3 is TGTGCCAGCAGTTTTGGCTCCAGGGTGGATGGCTACACCTTC. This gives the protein CASSFGSRVDGYTF.

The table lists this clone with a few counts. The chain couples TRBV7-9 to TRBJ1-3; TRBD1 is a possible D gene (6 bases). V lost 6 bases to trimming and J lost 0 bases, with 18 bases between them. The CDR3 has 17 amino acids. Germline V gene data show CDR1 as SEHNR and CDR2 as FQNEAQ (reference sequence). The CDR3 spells CASRRGYGQFSGNTIYF. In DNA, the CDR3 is TGTGCCAGCAGACGAGGATATGGACAGTTCTCTGGAAACACCATATATTTT.

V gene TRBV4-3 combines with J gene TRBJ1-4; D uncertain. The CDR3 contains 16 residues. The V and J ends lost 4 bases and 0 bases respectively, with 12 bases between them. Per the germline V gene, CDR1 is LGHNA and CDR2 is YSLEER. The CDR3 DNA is TGCGCCAGCAGCCGGCAAACACCGACAACTAATGAAAAACTGTTTTTT. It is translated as CASSRQTPTTNEKLFF.